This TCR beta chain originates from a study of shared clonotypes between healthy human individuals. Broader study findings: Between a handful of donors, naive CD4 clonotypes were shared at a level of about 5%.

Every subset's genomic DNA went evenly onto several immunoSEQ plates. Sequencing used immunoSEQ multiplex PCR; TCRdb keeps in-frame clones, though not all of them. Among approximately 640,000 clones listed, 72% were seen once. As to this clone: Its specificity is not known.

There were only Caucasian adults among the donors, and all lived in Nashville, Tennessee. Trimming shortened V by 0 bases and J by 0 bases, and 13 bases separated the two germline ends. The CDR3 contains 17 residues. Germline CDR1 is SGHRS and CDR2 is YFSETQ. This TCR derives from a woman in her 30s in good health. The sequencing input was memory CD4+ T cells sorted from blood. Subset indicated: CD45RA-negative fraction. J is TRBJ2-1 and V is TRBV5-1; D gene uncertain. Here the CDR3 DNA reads TGCGCCAGCAGCTTGGCGACGGGTAGCAGCTCCTACAATGAGCAGTTCTTC. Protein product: CASSLATGSSSYNEQFF.